Listed here is a single T cell receptor (beta chain). This sample is drawn from a study of blood T cell repertoires in COVID-19. Study details: PBMCs, B-cell-depleted T cells, or T cells provided the cDNA or gDNA that made up the material.

The J segment lost 3 bases and the V segment lost 6 bases, leaving 2 bases of the junction unmatched. Germline CDR1 SGHAT, CDR2 FQNNGV. The CDR3 has 12 amino acids. Profiling relied on immunoSEQ multiplex PCR, and the TCRdb table lists in-frame clones only, not all of them. Among some 200,000 clones, 60% to 85% were seen once, and the ten largest hold 5.5%. Sequencing was done on a sample of peripheral blood. This receptor was taken from a woman aged 70-85 years with acute or convalescent COVID-19. The chain employs TRBV11-2 and TRBJ2-7, with 7 bases matching TRBD1. CDR3 loop: CASSRQGYEQYF. CDR3 nucleotide sequence: TGTGCCAGCAGTAGACAGGGCTACGAGCAGTACTTC.